This TCR beta chain originates from a study of blood T cell repertoires in COVID-19. Two consecutive negative NP/OP PCR tests, clearance, or resolved symptoms defined Cohort 3 recovery. Looked up from germline, CDR1 is MRHNA and CDR2 is SNTAGT. V lost 4 bases to trimming and J lost 5 bases, with 13 bases between them. The CDR3 has 14 amino acids. TCRdb keeps only in-frame clones here, not all; method: immunoSEQ multiplex PCR. Of around 260,000 clones listed, approximately 85% are singletons. The receptor was derived from a woman under 40 who had recovered from COVID-19. The chain joins TRBV6-4 to TRBJ2-3, with D perhaps matching TRBD2 (7 bases). The sequencing input was PBMCs or T cells enriched from blood (not recorded which). DNA of the CDR3: TGTGCCAGCAGTGTTGGGGGGGCCGGAGATACGCAGTATTTT. Encoded protein: CASSVGGAGDTQYF.